This passage covers 22 T cell receptor beta chains from one sample sequenced in a study of blood T cell repertoires in COVID-19. Profiling relied on immunoSEQ multiplex PCR, and the TCRdb table lists in-frame clones only, not all of them. The table has tens of thousands of clones, 75% to 90% seen once. The specimen was peripheral blood. The source of these receptors is a human donor in a cohort sampled during active COVID-19.

The V call is TRBV6-5, the J call TRBJ2-7, with 7 bases that match TRBD1. CDR3 size: 13 residues. V was pared by 7 bases and J by 4 bases, with 7 bases of the junction left unmatched. Germline values: CDR1 MNHEY, CDR2 SVGAGI. The CDR3 is CASINRGAYEQYF. CDR3 DNA sequence: TGTGCCAGCATCAACAGGGGAGCATACGAGCAGTACTTC.

The chain has TRBV27 and TRBJ1-4; 8 bases align to TRBD1. Germline V CDR1 and CDR2: MNHEY, SMNVEV (reference sequence). The V and J ends lost 6 bases and 3 bases, in that order; junction bases with no gene match: 6. CDR3 length: 15 amino acids. This CDR3 is CASSDRGQPNEKLFF. CDR3 nucleotide sequence: TGTGCCAGCAGCGACAGGGGTCAACCTAATGAAAAACTGTTTTTT.

CDR3 protein: CASSFIRGRGEAFF. CDR3 in DNA: TGTGCCAGCAGTTTTATTAGGGGGCGCGGTGAAGCTTTCTTT. The chain is built from TRBV13 and TRBJ1-1, with 7 bases identical to TRBD1. The CDR3 spans 14 residues. In germline, CDR1 is PRHDT, CDR2 FYEKMQ (reference sequence). Germline trimming cut 6 bases from V and 7 bases from J; bases unmatched to any gene: 11.

The chain uses TRBV6-6 and TRBJ2-7; 10 bases fit TRBD1. V dropped 6 bases and J dropped 1; count of bases not matched to a gene: 6. Germline loops: CDR1 MNHNY, CDR2 SVGAGI (reference sequence). The CDR3 covers 15 residues. CDR3: CASSLDRGGSYEQYF. CDR3 sequence (DNA): TGTGCCAGCAGCTTGGACAGGGGGGGATCCTACGAGCAGTACTTC.

The chain combines TRBV18 with TRBJ2-7; 9 bases fit TRBD2. J lost 0 bases, V lost 1 base, and 1 base had no gene match. Germline V gives CDR1 KGHSH, CDR2 LQKENI. This CDR3 has 15 amino acids. Here the CDR3 reads CASSPLAGVSYEQYF. For the CDR3, the DNA is TGTGCCAGCTCACCACTAGCGGGGGTCTCCTACGAGCAGTACTTC.

The chain employs TRBV4-1 and TRBJ2-7; D is possibly TRBD2 (7 bases). The CDR3 has 17 amino acids. Trimming removed 0 bases from V and 0 bases from J, with 15 bases in between. CDR1 and CDR2 (germline): MGHRA, YSYEKL. CDR3 residues: CASSQDYGGGVSYEQYF. CDR3 sequence (DNA): TGCGCCAGCAGCCAAGATTATGGGGGGGGCGTCTCCTACGAGCAGTACTTC.

Comments on this clone: In the same sample, other DNA sequences code for this CDR3. This chain links TRBV30 with TRBJ2-5, with 8 bases that match TRBD1. Germline CDR1 and CDR2: GTSNPN and SVGIG (reference sequence). The CDR3 runs 15 residues. Trimming at V came to 3 bases and at J to 1 base, leaving 7 bases not matched to a gene. The CDR3: CAWSEGTGLQETQYF. The CDR3 bases are TGTGCCTGGAGCGAAGGGACAGGCCTCCAAGAGACCCAGTACTTC.

The chain is built from TRBV5-5 and TRBJ1-2; D is perhaps TRBD1 (6 bases). This CDR3 comprises 13 residues. From germline, CDR1 is SGHKS and CDR2 YYEKEE (reference sequence). Trimming took off 3 bases at V and 6 bases at J, with 12 bases between the two ends. CDR3 in amino acids: CASSSDRSHGYTF. CDR3 nucleotide sequence: TGTGCCAGCAGCTCTGACAGGAGCCATGGCTACACCTTC.

This rearrangement joins TRBV30 to TRBJ1-6, with D possibly TRBD1 on 5 matching bases. CDR1 GTSNPN and CDR2 SVGIG come from the germline V gene (reference sequence). Deletions cut 8 bases from V and 5 bases from J, with 10 bases between. The CDR3 consists of 12 residues. Here the CDR3 DNA reads TGTGCCGGGGGACGGGATAATTCACCCCTCCACTTT. This codes for CAGGRDNSPLHF.

This clone was counted a single time. The rearrangement links TRBV6-6 to TRBJ2-7, with 8 bases lining up with TRBD2. Germline trimming cut 2 bases from V and 4 bases from J; bases unmatched to any gene: 4. The V gene's germline CDR1 is MNHNY and CDR2 SVGAGI (reference sequence). This CDR3 has 14 amino acids. The CDR3 loop is CASSYERGPYEQYF. DNA of the CDR3: TGTGCCAGCAGTTACGAGCGGGGGCCGTACGAGCAGTACTTC.

The chain carries TRBV15 and TRBJ2-6, with TRBD1 identical over 9 bases. V dropped 1 base and J dropped 1; count of bases not matched to a gene: 11. The CDR3 covers 20 residues. CDR1 is LNHNV and CDR2 is YYDKDF in the germline V gene (reference sequence). The CDR3 DNA sequence: TGTGCCACCAGCAGAGGAGGCTGGGGACAGGGCGGTTCTGGGGCCAACGTCCTGACTTTC. It encodes CATSRGGWGQGGSGANVLTF.

The chain is built from TRBV5-1 and TRBJ1-2, with 7 bases identical to TRBD1. V shed 3 bases and J 4 bases; nucleotides not matched to a gene: 24. The CDR3 contains 20 residues. The germline V gene encodes CDR1 SGHRS and CDR2 YFSETQ. The CDR3 spells CASSSSTQYNRGTLRYGYTF. The CDR3, as DNA: TGCGCCAGCAGCTCGTCAACCCAATACAACAGGGGAACCCTGCGCTATGGCTACACCTTC. Full variable domain (outside the CDR3, taken from reference TRBV5-1 and TRBJ1-2): KAGVTQTPRYLIKTRGQQVTLSCSPISGHRSVSWYQQTPGQGLQFLFEYFSETQRNKGNFPGRFSGRQFSNSRSEMNVSTLELGDSALYLCASSSSTQYNRGTLRYGYTFGSGTRLTVV.

This clone was detected only once. The chain links TRBV28 to TRBJ2-5, with 11 bases aligning to TRBD2. Germline CDR1 reads MDHEN; CDR2 reads SYDVKM. V lost 6 bases, J lost 5 bases, and 5 bases stayed unmatched. The length of the CDR3 is 14 residues. CDR3 nucleotides: TGTGCCAGCAGCTTAGCGGGGGGGCGGGAGACCCAGTACTTC. It yields the protein CASSLAGGRETQYF.

The rearrangement links TRBV9 to TRBJ2-3; TRBD2 matches 14 bases. Looked up from germline, CDR1 is SGDLS and CDR2 is YYNGEE. V shed 3 bases, J shed 6 bases, and the junction held 6 bases outside the gene matches. This CDR3 has 16 amino acids. For the CDR3, the DNA is TGTGCCAGCAGCGGAGGGACTAGCGGGGGTCGTGATACGCAGTATTTT. Encoded protein: CASSGGTSGGRDTQYF.

J is TRBJ2-3 and V is TRBV29-1; tentative D call: TRBD1 (6 bases). V lost 7 bases and J lost 1, with 18 bases in between. The germline gives CDR1 SQVTM, CDR2 ANQGSEA. The CDR3 runs 15 residues. Written as DNA, the CDR3 is TGCAGCGCAACCCAGGGGACCGCCCGCACAGATACGCAGTATTTT. Protein product: CSATQGTARTDTQYF.

The sample holds one count of this clone. The chain links TRBV6-5 to TRBJ2-5; 7 nucleotides line up with TRBD1. There are 13 residues in the CDR3. After removal of 5 bases from V and 7 bases from J, the junction contained 7 bases not matched to a gene. The germline gives CDR1 MNHEY, CDR2 SVGAGI. The CDR3 region is CASSPGQVVTQYF. The CDR3 DNA reads TGTGCCAGCAGTCCCGGACAGGTGGTGACCCAGTACTTC.

The CDR3, as DNA: TGTGCCAGCAGCCGGGACAGGGGCGCCTACGAGCAGTACTTC. Amino acids: CASSRDRGAYEQYF. The chain is built from TRBV11-2 and TRBJ2-7; 10 nucleotides agree with TRBD1. J gave up 2 bases and V 5 bases, and 3 bases lay outside the gene matches. The length of the CDR3 is 14 residues. Germline V gives CDR1 SGHAT, CDR2 FQNNGV.

CDR3 residues: CASSHNRGNTDTQYF. CDR3 sequence (DNA): TGCGCCAGCAGCCATAACAGGGGAAACACAGATACGCAGTATTTT. The V gene is TRBV4-3, the J gene TRBJ2-3; 7 nucleotides align to TRBD1. The V gene's germline CDR1 is LGHNA and CDR2 YSLEER. With 3 bases clipped from V and 2 bases from J, the junction kept 5 bases outside the gene matches. The CDR3 totals 15 residues.

The rearrangement joins TRBV6-6 to TRBJ2-7, with D tentatively TRBD1 (6 bases). V lost 3 bases, J lost 11 bases, and 14 bases lay in between. CDR3 length equals 12 residues. Germline values: CDR1 MNHNY, CDR2 SVGAGI (reference sequence). The DNA of the CDR3 is TGTGCCAGCAGTTATAGTTACAGGGCAAAGTACTTC. It specifies CASSYSYRAKYF.

In its sample, this clone is medium-sized. The J gene is TRBJ1-2, the V gene TRBV7-3; D uncertain. The CDR3 sequence is 16 residues long. Germline V lookup: CDR1 SGHTA, CDR2 FQGTGA. Trimming shortened V by 4 bases and J by 7 bases, and 22 bases separated the two germline ends. The CDR3 region has the DNA TGTGCCAGCAGCTCGAACCCACAGTTGCCTTTGAGTGGCTACACCTTC. Translating gives CASSSNPQLPLSGYTF.

This chain connects TRBV2 to TRBJ1-6; weak D call: TRBD1 (5 bases). Germline V lookup: CDR1 SNHLY, CDR2 FYNNEI. This CDR3 is built from 14 residues. The V end was cut by 7 bases, the J end by 8 bases, with 15 bases between. CDR3 nucleotide sequence: TGTGCCAGCACCCGGGGGGGGATGGATTCACCCCTCCACTTT. This gives the protein CASTRGGMDSPLHF.

The chain has TRBV18 and TRBJ2-7; 7 bases align to TRBD1. The CDR3 has 14 residues. The trim removed 5 bases at V and 2 bases at J, leaving 6 bases unmatched. In germline, CDR1 is KGHSH, CDR2 LQKENI. The CDR3 DNA reads TGTGCCAGCTCAGCTTCCGGGACAGCCTACGAGCAGTACTTC. Amino acid sequence: CASSASGTAYEQYF.